This T cell receptor (beta chain) was recovered during a study of blood T cell repertoires in COVID-19. Participants came from some 26 US areas, aged about 18 to 89 years. Self-reported history from a screening survey and questionnaire set each donor's cohort. With 3 bases removed from V and 4 bases from J, the gap between germline ends came to 22 bases. There are 18 residues in the CDR3. Germline CDR1 reads PRHDT; CDR2 reads FYEKMQ (reference sequence). Authors' methods: Counts of nucleated cells, estimated from reference gene primer amplification, were obtained. TCRdb's table, derived via immunoSEQ multiplex PCR, lists solely in-frame clones and lacks some. V and J calls and clone size are as listed in that table; D and trimming were resolved from the DNA. Found here are 300,000 to 350,000 clones, 80% to 90% of them singletons; the top ten hold about 4.2%.

The chain is built from TRBV13 and TRBJ1-3; perhaps TRBD1 as D (6 bases). The TCR was taken from a woman in her thirties or forties with acute COVID-19. Sample: PBMCs or T cells enriched from blood (not recorded which). The CDR3 bases are TGTGCCAGCAGCTTTTCGACAGGCCCCGGCCAAATAGGAAACACCATATATTTT. The encoded protein is CASSFSTGPGQIGNTIYF.